This entry lists 18 T cell receptor beta chains sequenced from one sample in a study of blood T cell repertoires in COVID-19. Some clones are missing from TCRdb's copy, which holds only in-frame ones; the method was immunoSEQ multiplex PCR. The sample has under 450,000 clones; about 80% are singletons. Sequencing input: peripheral blood. All receptors come from a human donor with acute or convalescent COVID-19. The donor label of this sample is uncertain.

The CDR3 reads CASSRDRPGNTIYF. The CDR3 nucleotides are TGTGCCAGCAGCCGTGACAGGCCTGGAAACACCATATATTTT. The chain is built from TRBV14 and TRBJ1-3; D perhaps matches TRBD1 (6 bases). Trimming removed 4 bases from V and 2 bases from J, with 9 bases in between. Germline assignment: CDR1 SGHDN and CDR2 FVKESK. CDR3 length: 14 residues.

This clone was recorded only once. This chain uses TRBV19 with TRBJ2-1; the match to TRBD2 covers 9 bases. Germline trimming cut 1 base from V and 6 bases from J; bases unmatched to any gene: 4. Germline assignment: CDR1 LNHDA and CDR2 SQIVND (reference sequence). This CDR3 has 15 amino acids. Here the CDR3 reads CASSIGGRGVNEQFF. The CDR3, as DNA: TGTGCCAGTAGTATAGGCGGGAGGGGGGTCAATGAGCAGTTCTTC.

The chain uses TRBV3-1 (or the pseudogene TRBV3-2) and TRBJ2-6; the match to TRBD2 covers 10 bases. With 0 bases clipped from V and 4 bases from J, the junction kept 12 bases outside the gene matches. From germline, CDR1 is LGHDT and CDR2 YNNKEL (reference sequence). This CDR3 has 20 residues. CDR3 nucleotide sequence: TGTGCCAGCAGCCAAGATAGGGCTAGCGGGGGAGCCCCGGGGGCCAACGTCCTGACTTTC. Translating it yields CASSQDRASGGAPGANVLTF.

The J gene is TRBJ1-1, the V gene TRBV6-5; TRBD1 agrees at 7 bases. The CDR3 contains 15 residues. Germline V gene data show CDR1 as MNHEY and CDR2 as SVGAGI. V was pared by 5 bases and J by 7 bases, with 13 bases of the junction left unmatched. The CDR3 DNA reads as TGTGCCAGCAGTCGGGCGGCGGGCAGGGGGAGTGAAGCTTTCTTT. Translated: CASSRAAGRGSEAFF.

A note on this clone: The same CDR3 can be traced to other DNA sequences in this sample. V is TRBV19 and J is TRBJ2-2; D is perhaps TRBD2 (7 bases). V was trimmed by 3 bases and J by 2 bases, leaving 16 bases between them. Germline CDR1 LNHDA, CDR2 SQIVND (reference sequence). The CDR3 extends over 17 amino acids. The DNA for the CDR3 is TGTGCCAGTAGTATCGACTGGGGGGGGCCTAACACCGGGGAGCTGTTTTTT. It codes for CASSIDWGGPNTGELFF.

This clone has just one count. The V and J genes are TRBV29-1 and TRBJ2-7; 7 bases are a match to TRBD1. Unmatched junction bases numbered 3, after V lost 4 bases and J lost 3 bases. This CDR3 is 12 amino acids long. Germline lookup yields CDR1 SQVTM and CDR2 ANQGSEA. The CDR3 DNA reads as TGCAGCGTTGTGTGGGACAGCTACGAGCAGTACTTC. Residues: CSVVWDSYEQYF.

The rearrangement joins TRBV15 to TRBJ1-1, with D perhaps matching TRBD1 (6 bases). CDR3 length: 12 residues. CDR1 and CDR2 from the germline V gene are LNHNV and YYDKDF (reference sequence). V lost 5 bases, J lost 4 bases, and 8 bases lay in between. In DNA form, the CDR3 reads TGTGCCACCAGCCCCAGGGGCACTGAAGCTTTCTTT. Protein: CATSPRGTEAFF. Looking up the rest from reference TRBV15 and TRBJ1-1 gives the full variable domain: DAMVIQNPRYQVTQFGKPVTLSCSQTLNHNVMYWYQQKSSQAPKLLFHYYDKDFNNEADTPDNFQSRRPNTSFCFLDIRSPGLGDTAMYLCATSPRGTEAFFGQGTRLTVV.

The chain links TRBV5-1 to TRBJ2-5; D is perhaps TRBD1 (5 bases). Germline CDR1 SGHRS, CDR2 YFSETQ. The CDR3 has 12 residues. V was clipped by 5 bases and J by 3 bases, with 8 bases between them. The chain's CDR3 is CASRGREETQYF. CDR3 in DNA: TGCGCCAGCAGGGGCAGGGAAGAGACCCAGTACTTC.

The chain couples TRBV6-5 to TRBJ1-6, with TRBD1 matching over 7 bases. The CDR3 sequence is 14 residues long. Germline values: CDR1 MNHEY, CDR2 SVGAGI. With 6 bases clipped from V and 3 bases from J, the junction kept 2 bases outside the gene matches. This chain's CDR3 is CASRDRDYNSPLHF. DNA for the CDR3: TGTGCCAGCAGAGACAGGGACTATAATTCACCCCTCCACTTT.

The rearrangement joins TRBV10-2 to TRBJ1-6; D uncertain. Germline V gene sequence: CDR1 WSHSY, CDR2 SAAADI. V was clipped by 7 bases and J by 7 bases, with 17 bases between them. CDR3 length: 15 amino acids. DNA of the CDR3: TGCGCCAGCACACCATACCTGGAGGCGAATTCACCCCTCCACTTT. Translated: CASTPYLEANSPLHF.

CDR3: CASSPQVLVGGNTEAFF. CDR3 nucleotide sequence: TGTGCCAGCAGCCCCCAAGTTTTGGTAGGGGGGAACACTGAAGCTTTCTTT. This chain uses TRBV5-5 with TRBJ1-1, with a weak D call TRBD1 (6 bases). V lost 4 bases, J lost 1 base, and 20 bases lay in between. The germline V gene has CDR1 SGHKS and CDR2 YYEKEE (reference sequence). The CDR3 totals 17 residues. The whole variable domain, remainder taken from reference TRBV5-5 and TRBJ1-1, is DAGVTQSPTHLIKTRGQQVTLRCSPISGHKSVSWYQQVLGQGPQFIFQYYEKEERGRGNFPDRFSARQFPNYSSELNVNALLLGDSALYLCASSPQVLVGGNTEAFFGQGTRLTVV.

The chain recombines TRBV6-5 with TRBJ1-1; D is perhaps TRBD1 (6 bases). The CDR3 is 14 amino acids. Between the trimmed V and J ends, which lost 6 bases and 5 bases, there was a span of 16 bases. Germline V gene lookup returns CDR1 MNHEY and CDR2 SVGAGI. The CDR3 spells CASRERTGKTEAFF. CDR3 in DNA: TGTGCCAGCAGGGAGAGAACAGGGAAGACTGAAGCTTTCTTT.

The chain has TRBV5-1 and TRBJ2-6; the D is unclear. Between the trimmed V and J ends, which lost 0 bases and 0 bases, there was a span of 4 bases. The CDR3 totals 15 residues. The germline V gene encodes CDR1 SGHRS and CDR2 YFSETQ. This CDR3 reads CASSLGSSGANVLTF. In DNA form, the CDR3 reads TGCGCCAGCAGCTTGGGGAGCTCTGGGGCCAACGTCCTGACTTTC.

V and J are TRBV7-5 and TRBJ1-1; the D call TRBD1 from the table was never checked on the DNA. TRBV7-5 is annotated as a pseudogene. The CDR3 has 15 residues. The CDR3 DNA sequence: TGTGTCAGAAGCCCAGGGGGCCCTACGAACACTGAAGCTTTCTTT. It encodes CVRSPGGPTNTEAFF.

The table lists this clone with a few counts. The V gene is TRBV6-6, the J gene TRBJ2-7; possibly TRBD2 for D (6 bases). CDR1 and CDR2 (germline): MNHNY, SVGAGI (reference sequence). This CDR3 is built from 14 residues. With 0 bases removed from V and 4 bases from J, the gap between germline ends came to 10 bases. The CDR3 coding sequence is TGTGCCAGCAGTTACTCGAATGCGGGGTACGAGCAGTACTTC. Its translation: CASSYSNAGYEQYF.

V and J are TRBV19 and TRBJ2-7, with D possibly being TRBD1 (6 bases). Germline V CDR1 and CDR2: LNHDA, SQIVND (reference sequence). Trimming shortened V by 6 bases and J by 5 bases, and 20 bases separated the two germline ends. CDR3 size: 15 residues. This CDR3 reads CASSNPGQGQNEQYF. The CDR3 coding sequence is TGTGCCAGTAGCAACCCGGGGCAGGGGCAGAACGAGCAGTACTTC.

The V gene is TRBV10-3, the J gene TRBJ1-3; maybe TRBD1 (5 bases). The CDR3 consists of 15 residues. Trimming left V 5 bases short and J 3 bases short, with 14 bases between. From germline, CDR1 is ENHRY and CDR2 SYGVKD. This CDR3 is CAISREGEVGNTIYF. CDR3 coding DNA: TGTGCCATCAGTAGAGAAGGGGAGGTTGGAAACACCATATATTTT.

The V and J genes are TRBV14 and TRBJ1-6; the D is unclear. The CDR3 sequence is 13 residues long. The V and J ends lost 0 bases and 8 bases respectively, with 5 bases between them. Germline CDR1 is SGHDN and CDR2 is FVKESK. CDR3 nucleotides: TGTGCCAGCAGCCAAGATCGCGATTCACCCCTCCACTTT. As protein: CASSQDRDSPLHF.